Sequencing of this TCR beta chain was carried out in a study of CD8+CD57+ T cells in acquired aplastic anemia. The study, taken as a whole, reports: Patients and controls shared about 27 CD8+ CDR3 sequences. Patient and control CD8+ Simpson's diversity was not significantly different.

Germline V gives CDR1 MNHNS, CDR2 SASEGT. The ends were cut back, 6 bases at V and 4 bases at J, with 12 bases in the middle. This CDR3 has 13 residues. The use of genomic DNA as template underpinned the TCR beta VDJ and CDR3 profiling. TCRdb passed the reads through MiXCR, listing each CDR3 protein once. The table lists approximately 250,000 distinct CDR3 sequences, approximately 80% of them singletons. Patients selected for sequencing had displayed CD8+CD57+ cell expansion by flow cytometry. The patients all had a severe acquired aplastic anemia diagnosis. Judged by abundance, this clonotype is medium-sized (0.01 to 0.1%). Antigen: not known.

This chain uses TRBV6-1 with TRBJ1-2; no clear D. This TCR derives from a human donor with aplastic anemia. Sequenced: sorted CD4+, CD8+, or CD8+CD57+ T cells (not recorded which) from PBMCs. As DNA, the CDR3 is TGTGCCAGCAGGAATAATCCTTCCTATGGCTACACCTTC. This sequence encodes CASRNNPSYGYTF.